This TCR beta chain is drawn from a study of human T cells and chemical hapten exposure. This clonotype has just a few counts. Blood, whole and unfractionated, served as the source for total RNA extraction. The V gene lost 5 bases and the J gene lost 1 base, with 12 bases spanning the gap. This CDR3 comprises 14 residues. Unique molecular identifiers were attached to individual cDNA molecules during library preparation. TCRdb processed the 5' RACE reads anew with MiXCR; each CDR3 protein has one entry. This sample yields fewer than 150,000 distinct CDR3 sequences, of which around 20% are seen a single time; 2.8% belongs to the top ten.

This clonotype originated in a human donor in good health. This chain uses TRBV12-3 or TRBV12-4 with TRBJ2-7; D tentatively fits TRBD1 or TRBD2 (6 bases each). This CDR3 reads CASSPRGGSYEQYF. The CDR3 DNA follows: TGTGCCAGCAGTCCCAGAGGGGGGTCCTACGAGCAGTACTTC.